The rows below give T cell receptor beta chains drawn from one sample of a study of blood T cell repertoires in COVID-19. Assay: immunoSEQ multiplex PCR; the TCRdb copy retains only in-frame clones and omits some. Of 70,000 or so clones listed, roughly 79% are singletons. Sequencing input: peripheral blood. These receptors all come from a human donor in a cohort sampled during active COVID-19. Each CDR3 is given with its conserved first and last residue. Fields, in order: CDR3 length, D gene, clone size, J gene, V gene, CDR3 protein, CDR3 DNA. A D gene is named only where the DNA matches it firmly. Size values are once, few and many counts, or a class for expanded clones, and some rows have none.

length: 17; D: TRBD1; size: .; J: TRBJ1-2; V: TRBV10-3; CDR3: CAISGHPGQGDDYGYTF; DNA: TGTGCCATCAGTGGACATCCGGGACAGGGGGACGACTATGGCTACACCTTC
length: 13; D: TRBD2; size: .; J: TRBJ2-1; V: TRBV5-1; CDR3: CASMRGVNNEQFF; DNA: TGCGCCAGCATGCGGGGGGTGAACAATGAGCAGTTCTTC
length: 15; D: TRBD2; size: .; J: TRBJ2-1; V: TRBV6-1; CDR3: CASSESASGSDEQFF; DNA: TGTGCCAGCAGTGAAAGCGCTAGCGGGAGTGACGAGCAGTTCTTC
length: 13; D: .; size: .; J: TRBJ1-1; V: TRBV6-5; CDR3: CASSSYENTEAFF; DNA: TGTGCCAGCAGTTCCTACGAGAACACTGAAGCTTTCTTT
length: 15; D: TRBD2; size: .; J: TRBJ2-5; V: TRBV28; CDR3: CASSFGGGRGETQYF; DNA: TGTGCCAGCAGTTTCGGGGGGGGCAGGGGAGAGACCCAGTACTTC
length: 16; D: .; size: once; J: TRBJ1-2; V: TRBV19; CDR3: CASSTHGAPEDYGYTF; DNA: TGTGCCAGTAGTACCCACGGCGCGCCCGAGGACTATGGCTACACCTTC
length: 14; D: .; size: .; J: TRBJ2-2; V: TRBV19; CDR3: CASRIPGSPGELFF; DNA: TGTGCCAGTAGAATACCAGGGTCCCCCGGGGAGCTGTTTTTT
length: 18; D: TRBD2; size: .; J: TRBJ2-1; V: TRBV28; CDR3: CASSSTGLAGRSYNEQFF; DNA: TGTGCCAGCAGTTCCACGGGACTAGCGGGACGAAGTTACAATGAGCAGTTCTTC
length: 17; D: TRBD2; size: .; J: TRBJ2-5; V: TRBV6-4; CDR3: CASSSTGLAGGQETQYF; DNA: TGTGCCAGCAGTTCCACTGGACTAGCGGGGGGGCAAGAGACCCAGTACTTC
length: 14; D: .; size: once; J: TRBJ1-1; V: TRBV6-5; CDR3: CASSYRDWNTEAFF; DNA: TGTGCCAGCAGCTACCGGGACTGGAACACTGAAGCTTTCTTT
length: 10; D: .; size: once; J: TRBJ1-2; V: TRBV20-1; CDR3: CSASGDGYTF; DNA: TGCAGTGCATCAGGGGATGGCTACACCTTC
length: 20; D: TRBD1; size: .; J: TRBJ2-4; V: TRBV19; CDR3: CASSIDRGHNPILAKNIQYF; DNA: TGTGCCAGTAGTATCGACAGGGGTCATAATCCAATTTTGGCCAAAAACATTCAGTACTTC
length: 15; D: .; size: .; J: TRBJ2-1; V: TRBV7-9; CDR3: CATPKTQYTYNEQFF; DNA: TGTGCCACCCCCAAAACTCAATATACCTACAATGAGCAGTTCTTC
length: 15; D: TRBD1; size: .; J: TRBJ2-3; V: TRBV4-1; CDR3: CASSQQTGGPDTQYF; DNA: TGCGCCAGCAGCCAACAAACAGGGGGCCCAGATACGCAGTATTTT
length: 15; D: .; size: .; J: TRBJ2-3; V: TRBV4-2; CDR3: CASSPKRDRTDTQYF; DNA: TGTGCCAGCAGCCCGAAGCGGGACAGGACAGATACGCAGTATTTT
length: 14; D: .; size: few; J: TRBJ2-7; V: TRBV2; CDR3: CASRPQWTTTEQYF; DNA: TGTGCCAGCAGGCCCCAATGGACTACCACCGAGCAGTACTTC